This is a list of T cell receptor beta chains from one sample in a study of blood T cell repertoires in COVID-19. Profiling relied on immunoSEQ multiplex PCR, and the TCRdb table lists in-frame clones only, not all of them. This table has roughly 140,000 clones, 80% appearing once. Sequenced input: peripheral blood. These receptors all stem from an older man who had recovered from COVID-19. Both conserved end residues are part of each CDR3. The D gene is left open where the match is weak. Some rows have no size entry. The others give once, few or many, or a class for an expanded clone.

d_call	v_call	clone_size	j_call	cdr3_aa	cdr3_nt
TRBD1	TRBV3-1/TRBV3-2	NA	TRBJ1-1	CASSQGPGQGNTEAFF	TGTGCCAGCAGCCAGGGACCGGGACAGGGGAACACTGAAGCTTTCTTT
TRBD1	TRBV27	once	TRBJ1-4	CASSQGTGPGKLFF	TGTGCCAGCAGTCAAGGGACAGGTCCCGGAAAACTGTTTTTT
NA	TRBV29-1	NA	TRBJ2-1	CSVRTLLNEQFF	TGCAGTGTGAGGACTTTACTAAATGAGCAGTTCTTC
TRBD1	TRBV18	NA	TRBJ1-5	CASSQTGGGSNQPQHF	TGTGCCAGCTCACAGACAGGGGGAGGGAGCAATCAGCCCCAGCATTTT
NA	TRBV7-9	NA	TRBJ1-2	CASSLEWQGDGYTF	TGTGCCAGCAGCTTAGAATGGCAGGGTGATGGCTACACCTTC
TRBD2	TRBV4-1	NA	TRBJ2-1	CASMPSGSGNYNEQFF	TGCGCCAGCATGCCCTCGGGGAGCGGGAACTACAATGAGCAGTTCTTC
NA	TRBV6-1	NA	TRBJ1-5	CASSEQDRGGQPQHF	TGTGCCAGCAGTGAACAGGACAGAGGAGGTCAGCCCCAGCATTTT
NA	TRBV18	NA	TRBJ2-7	CASSPKRGSYEQYF	TGTGCCAGCTCACCAAAAAGGGGTTCCTACGAGCAGTACTTC
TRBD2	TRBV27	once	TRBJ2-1	CASSFLGLGRAPFF	TGTGCCAGCAGTTTTCTTGGCTTAGGGAGGGCCCCGTTCTTC
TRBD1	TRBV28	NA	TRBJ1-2	CASRQGQGSAGYTF	TGTGCCAGCAGGCAGGGACAGGGGTCTGCTGGCTACACCTTC
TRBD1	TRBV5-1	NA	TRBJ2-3	CASRGQGGTDTQYF	TGCGCCAGCAGGGGACAGGGGGGCACAGATACGCAGTATTTT
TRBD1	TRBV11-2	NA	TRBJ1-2	CASSPVWDSNYGYTF	TGTGCCAGCAGCCCCGTGTGGGACAGCAACTATGGCTACACCTTC
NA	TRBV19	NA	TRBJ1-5	CASSGGAPGTGFQPQHF	TGTGCCAGTAGTGGGGGGGCTCCGGGAACAGGGTTTCAGCCCCAGCATTTT
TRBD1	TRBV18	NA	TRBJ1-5	CASSPDREVQPQHF	TGTGCCAGCTCACCAGACAGGGAGGTGCAGCCCCAGCATTTT
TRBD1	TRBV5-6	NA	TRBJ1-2	CASSPGQGAHGYTF	TGTGCCAGCAGCCCCGGACAGGGGGCCCATGGCTACACCTTC
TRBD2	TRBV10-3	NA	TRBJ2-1	CATHASGGYNEQFF	TGTGCCACCCATGCTAGCGGGGGCTACAATGAGCAGTTCTTC
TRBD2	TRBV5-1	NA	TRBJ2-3	CASSSLAESTDTQYF	TGCGCCAGCAGCTCACTAGCGGAGAGCACAGATACGCAGTATTTT
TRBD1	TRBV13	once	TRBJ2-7	CASSFTGTGGSYEQYF	TGTGCCAGCAGCTTTACCGGGACAGGGGGCTCCTACGAGCAGTACTTC
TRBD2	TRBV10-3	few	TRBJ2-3	CAISVGREATTDTQYF	TGTGCCATCAGCGTAGGGCGGGAGGCCACCACAGATACGCAGTATTTT
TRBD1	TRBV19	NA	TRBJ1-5	CASSIAHRGDQPQHF	TGTGCCAGTAGTATAGCCCACAGGGGTGATCAGCCCCAGCATTTT
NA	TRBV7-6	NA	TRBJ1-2	CASSLEGSSGYTF	TGTGCCAGCAGTCTAGAGGGATCTAGTGGCTACACCTTC
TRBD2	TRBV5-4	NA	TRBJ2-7	CASSGRLQAGGLEQYF	TGTGCCAGCAGCGGGAGGCTCCAAGCGGGAGGGCTCGAGCAGTACTTC
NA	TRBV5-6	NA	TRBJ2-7	CASSLVGAPYEQYF	TGTGCCAGCAGCTTGGTCGGAGCCCCCTACGAGCAGTACTTC
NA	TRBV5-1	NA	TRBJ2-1	CASSGIGSSYNEQFF	TGCGCCAGCAGCGGAATCGGGAGCTCCTACAATGAGCAGTTCTTC
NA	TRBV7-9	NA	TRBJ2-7	CASSSQESLEQYF	TGTGCCAGCAGCTCCCAGGAATCCCTCGAGCAGTACTTC
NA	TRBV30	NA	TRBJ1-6	CAWGPLGDGASPLHF	TGTGCCTGGGGGCCACTAGGAGACGGTGCTTCACCCCTCCACTTT
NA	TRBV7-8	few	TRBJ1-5	CASSPGISNQPQHF	TGTGCCAGCAGCCCGGGAATTAGCAATCAGCCCCAGCATTTT
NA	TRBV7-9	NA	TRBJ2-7	CASSPLHEQYF	TGTGCCAGCAGCCCCCTCCACGAGCAGTACTTC
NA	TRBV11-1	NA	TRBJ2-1	CASSINVKGDNEQFF	TGTGCCAGCAGCATAAACGTGAAGGGGGACAATGAGCAGTTCTTC
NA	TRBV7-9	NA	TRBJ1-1	CASSSFRESSEAFF	TGTGCCAGCAGCTCCTTCCGGGAATCTTCTGAAGCTTTCTTT
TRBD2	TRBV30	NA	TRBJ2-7	CAWIKRDPYEQYF	TGTGCCTGGATAAAGCGGGATCCCTACGAGCAGTACTTC